What follows describes a single T cell receptor (beta chain). The antigen is unknown. This CDR3 comprises 16 residues. Per germline, CDR1 LGHNA and CDR2 YSLEER. V shed 1 base and J 12 bases; nucleotides not matched to a gene: 14. The data stem from a study of T cell responses to AZD1222 COVID-19 vaccine. Points from the study as a whole: Distributed over spike, vaccine-associated CD4 TCRs predominated at 160-218 and 743-854. Seropositivity was recorded at baseline in only 6 or 7 AZD1222 recipients. The donors showed a predominance of white British ancestry and of females, with possible underestimation of clonal diversity.

Here immunoSEQ multiplex PCR was the method, and the copy in TCRdb shows in-frame clones only, minus some. Of approximately 110,000 clones listed, 88% are singletons. This TCR came from an adult in good health. Sequenced here: peripheral blood, sampled on day 0 of AZD1222 vaccination. The chain carries TRBV4-3 and TRBJ2-1; 8 bases line up with TRBD2. CDR3 DNA sequence: TGCGCCAGCAGCCAAGTGGGCGCGGTAGGAAGCGGGGGGCAGTTCTTC. Residues: CASSQVGAVGSGGQFF.